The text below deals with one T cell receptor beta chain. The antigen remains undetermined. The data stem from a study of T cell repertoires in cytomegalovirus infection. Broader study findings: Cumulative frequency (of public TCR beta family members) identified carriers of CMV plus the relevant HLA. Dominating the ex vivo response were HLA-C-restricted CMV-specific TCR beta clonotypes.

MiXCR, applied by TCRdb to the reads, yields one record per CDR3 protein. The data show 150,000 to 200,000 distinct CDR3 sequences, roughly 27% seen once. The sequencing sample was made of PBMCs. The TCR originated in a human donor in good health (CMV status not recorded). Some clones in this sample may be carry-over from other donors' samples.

The CDR3 sequence is CASSSAGRDYEQYF. Written as DNA, the CDR3 is TGTGCCAGCAGCTCCGCGGGTCGGGATTACGAGCAGTACTTC. The chain couples TRBV7-6 to TRBJ2-7; D possibly corresponds to TRBD2 (5 bases). The CDR3 has 14 residues. CDR1 and CDR2 (germline): SGHVS, FNYEAQ. V dropped 4 bases and J dropped 4 bases, with 14 bases sitting between them.